Listed below are T cell receptor beta chains from one sample, sequenced in a study of graft-versus-host responses after intestinal transplantation. These receptors' targets are unknown. The protocol was immunoSEQ multiplex PCR, while the TCRdb copy is restricted to in-frame clones and leaves out a portion. The table shows 100,000 or so clones, with about 93% occurring only once. The starting material was unstimulated CD8+ T cells sorted from spleen or lymph node cells, obtained before transplant. The origin of the receptors is a human donor who was the organ donor for an intestinal transplant. Each CDR3 is given with its conserved first and last residue. A D gene is named only where the DNA matches it firmly. A clone size is listed for some rows: how often the clone was seen (once, few, many), or a class if it is expanded.

v_call	j_call	d_call	clone_size	cdr3_aa	cdr3_nt
TRBV11-1	TRBJ2-5	NA	NA	CASSLERETQYF	TGTGCCAGCAGCTTAGAGCGGGAGACCCAGTACTTC
TRBV18	TRBJ2-7	TRBD1	NA	CASSPPPGQGIDGQYF	TGTGCCAGCTCACCACCACCGGGACAGGGGATAGACGGGCAGTACTTC
TRBV19	TRBJ1-5	NA	NA	CASTPGVTQPQHF	TGTGCCAGTACCCCAGGGGTGACTCAGCCCCAGCATTTT
TRBV7-8	TRBJ2-5	NA	NA	CASSLYGRGGTQYF	TGTGCCAGCAGCTTATACGGTCGTGGTGGGACCCAGTACTTC
TRBV6-5	TRBJ2-1	NA	NA	CASSPGAYNEQFF	TGTGCCAGCAGCCCTGGAGCATACAATGAGCAGTTCTTC
TRBV23-1	TRBJ2-7	NA	few	CASSHPVGGYEQYF	TGCGCCAGCAGTCACCCAGTCGGGGGATACGAGCAGTACTTC
TRBV19	TRBJ2-1	TRBD2	NA	CASSMGGSTHNEQFF	TGTGCCAGTAGTATGGGCGGGAGTACGCACAATGAGCAGTTCTTC
TRBV4-1	TRBJ2-7	NA	NA	CASSQEAVTYEQYF	TGCGCCAGCAGCCAAGAGGCAGTTACCTACGAGCAGTACTTC
TRBV2	TRBJ2-5	NA	NA	CASIPGLLETQYF	TGTGCCAGCATCCCTGGACTATTGGAGACCCAGTACTTC
TRBV28	TRBJ2-3	NA	NA	CASSSIPLGLANTQYF	TGTGCCAGCAGTTCAATCCCCCTAGGGCTAGCAAATACGCAGTATTTT
TRBV5-3	TRBJ1-1	NA	NA	CATAWSEGGSIREAFF	TGTGCCACCGCTTGGTCGGAAGGGGGATCGATTCGTGAAGCTTTCTTT
TRBV29-1	TRBJ2-1	TRBD1	NA	CSVAPGWDRVIF	TGCAGCGTTGCACCGGGTTGGGACAGGGTGATCTTC
TRBV7-9	TRBJ2-7	TRBD1	NA	CASSLRDRSFEQYF	TGTGCCAGCAGCCTCCGGGACAGGTCGTTCGAGCAGTACTTC
TRBV4-3	TRBJ2-3	TRBD1	once	CASSQWDRGLGTDTQYF	TGCGCCAGCAGCCAATGGGACAGGGGGCTGGGCACAGATACGCAGTATTTT
TRBV1	TRBJ2-2	NA	NA	CTSSPHLVRGEGLKTGELFF	TGCACCAGCAGCCCCCACTTAGTGAGGGGGGAGGGCCTTAAAACCGGGGAGCTGTTTTTT
TRBV27	TRBJ2-1	NA	NA	CASNHPGTEQFF	TGTGCCAGCAACCACCCCGGGACAGAGCAGTTCTTC
TRBV7-3	TRBJ2-1	TRBD2	NA	CASSPGLAGGDEQFF	TGTGCCAGCAGCCCGGGACTAGCGGGGGGCGATGAGCAGTTCTTC
TRBV9	TRBJ2-7	NA	NA	CASSVGTYSYEQYF	TGTGCCAGCAGCGTTGGGACTTACTCCTACGAGCAGTACTTC
TRBV29-1	TRBJ1-1	NA	NA	CSVAGRAGNTEAFF	TGCAGCGTGGCCGGGAGGGCTGGGAACACTGAAGCTTTCTTT
TRBV7-2	TRBJ2-7	TRBD2	once	CASSYHGGAISYEQYF	TGTGCCAGCAGCTACCACGGGGGGGCTATTTCCTACGAGCAGTACTTC
TRBV30	TRBJ2-7	TRBD1	NA	CAWRGDSYYEQYF	TGTGCCTGGAGGGGGGACAGTTATTACGAGCAGTACTTC
TRBV20-1	TRBJ1-2	TRBD1	NA	CSPLPDREGTF	TGCAGTCCTCTCCCGGACAGGGAGGGCACCTTC
TRBV6-1	TRBJ2-7	NA	NA	CASSEWEAHEQYF	TGTGCCAGCAGTGAGTGGGAGGCCCACGAGCAGTACTTC
TRBV4-2	TRBJ1-4	NA	NA	CASSQDPGNEKLFF	TGTGCCAGCAGCCAAGATCCGGGGAATGAAAAACTGTTTTTT
TRBV19	TRBJ2-7	TRBD1	NA	CASSADRDRGEQYF	TGTGCCAGTAGTGCTGACAGGGATCGAGGAGAGCAGTACTTC
TRBV6-4	TRBJ1-5	NA	NA	CASIQSWEKYQPQHF	TGTGCCAGCATTCAATCGTGGGAGAAGTATCAGCCCCAGCATTTT
TRBV29-1	TRBJ2-7	TRBD1	once	CSALVGTGYEQYF	TGCAGCGCCCTCGTTGGGACAGGGTACGAGCAGTACTTC
TRBV19	TRBJ1-5	NA	NA	CASSIGSGENQPQHF	TGTGCCAGTAGTATAGGGTCCGGGGAGAATCAGCCCCAGCATTTT
TRBV28	TRBJ2-7	TRBD2	NA	CASSMREGRGQYF	TGTGCCAGCAGTATGAGGGAGGGCCGGGGGCAGTACTTC
TRBV6-6	TRBJ2-1	NA	NA	CASSTSPTGNEQFF	TGTGCCAGCAGCACGTCTCCCACGGGCAATGAGCAGTTCTTC
TRBV28	TRBJ2-3	TRBD2	NA	CASSPGTSGVTSSTDTQYF	TGTGCCAGCAGTCCCGGGACTAGCGGGGTTACCTCTAGCACAGATACGCAGTATTTT
TRBV27	TRBJ2-1	NA	NA	CASRGVRQHNEQFF	TGTGCCAGCAGGGGAGTGAGGCAGCACAATGAGCAGTTCTTC
TRBV7-9	TRBJ2-6	NA	NA	CASSGRVQGYFWANVLTF	TGTGCCAGCAGCGGTAGGGTCCAGGGCTACTTCTGGGCCAACGTCCTGACTTTC
TRBV27	TRBJ2-7	NA	once	CASSCRPQEVGYEQYF	TGTGCCAGCAGTTGCCGACCACAGGAAGTGGGCTACGAGCAGTACTTC
TRBV10-3	TRBJ2-7	TRBD2	NA	CAIRGRASGSTGEQYF	TGTGCCATCAGGGGGAGAGCTAGCGGGAGTACGGGGGAGCAGTACTTC
TRBV28	TRBJ2-7	TRBD1	NA	CASSLTGGVYEQYF	TGTGCCAGCAGTCTGACAGGGGGCGTATACGAGCAGTACTTC
TRBV19	TRBJ2-2	NA	once	CAAAQGTLWTGELFF	TGTGCCGCGGCTCAGGGGACCCTGTGGACCGGGGAGCTGTTTTTT
TRBV5-1	TRBJ2-1	TRBD2	NA	CASSLDLRAGGRFYGHNEQFF	TGCGCCAGCAGCTTGGATCTGAGAGCGGGAGGGAGATTTTACGGTCATAATGAGCAGTTCTTC
TRBV29-1	TRBJ2-1	TRBD2	NA	CSDIPGLVDWEQFF	TGCAGCGACATACCGGGACTAGTCGACTGGGAGCAGTTCTTC
TRBV28	TRBJ1-5	TRBD1	NA	CASSLGVGMDRDGSNQPQHF	TGTGCCAGCAGTTTAGGTGTGGGAATGGACAGGGACGGAAGCAATCAGCCCCAGCATTTT
TRBV5-3	TRBJ2-7	NA	NA	CARSVDISYEQYF	TGTGCCAGAAGCGTGGACATCAGCTACGAGCAGTACTTC
TRBV21-1	TRBJ1-2	NA	NA	CASSKRRPQPYGYTF	TGTGCCAGCAGCAAACGCAGGCCACAGCCTTATGGCTACACCTTC
TRBV5-1	TRBJ1-6	NA	NA	CASSMGPWPYNSPLHF	TGCGCCAGCAGCATGGGTCCCTGGCCCTATAATTCACCCCTCCACTTT
TRBV6-4	TRBJ1-1	TRBD1	NA	CASSDPGTAEAFF	TGTGCCAGCAGTGACCCCGGGACAGCTGAAGCTTTCTTT
TRBV4-3	TRBJ2-7	NA	few	CASSQEEGGTYEQYF	TGCGCCAGCAGCCAAGAGGAAGGCGGAACGTACGAGCAGTACTTC
TRBV5-4	TRBJ2-1	TRBD2	NA	CASSLALAGGNNEQFF	TGTGCCAGCAGCTTGGCTCTAGCGGGGGGCAACAATGAGCAGTTCTTC
TRBV11-3	TRBJ2-7	NA	NA	CASSLDPRWEHSYEQYF	TGTGCCAGCAGCTTGGACCCCCGATGGGAGCACTCCTACGAGCAGTACTTC
TRBV29-1	TRBJ2-7	NA	once	CSVAERRGNEQYF	TGCAGCGTTGCCGAAAGACGAGGGAACGAGCAGTACTTC
TRBV7-8	TRBJ2-1	NA	NA	CASSLVAVRRNNEQFF	TGTGCCAGCAGCTTAGTTGCGGTTCGCCGGAACAATGAGCAGTTCTTC
TRBV11-2	TRBJ2-1	NA	NA	CASSHVGGDNEQFF	TGTGCCAGCAGCCACGTTGGCGGGGACAATGAGCAGTTCTTC
TRBV5-1	TRBJ1-4	NA	NA	CASSLEQSATNEKLFF	TGCGCCAGCAGCTTGGAACAGTCTGCAACTAATGAAAAACTGTTTTTT